A selection of T cell receptor beta chains follows, all from one sample in a study of T-cell memory formation after mild COVID-19. TCRdb fed the 5' RACE reads into MiXCR, producing one record per CDR3 protein. The repertoire holds 470,000 or so distinct CDR3 sequences, with over 15% as singletons. Sequences were obtained from PBMCs or a T cell subset sorted from them (not recorded which). The receptors were gathered from a man aged 18 to 29 who had mild COVID-19 (a few samples of this study predate the infection). Cell type and time point are not known. CDR3s include the opening cysteine and the closing phenylalanine or tryptophan. The D gene is left open where the match is weak. Not every row has a clone size; where given, it reads once, few, many or a size class.

size,V,D,J,CDR3,DNA
many,TRBV6-5,TRBD1,TRBJ1-6,CASSRTGTANSPLHF,TGTGCCAGCAGTCGTACCGGGACAGCTAATTCACCCCTCCACTTT
.,TRBV7-9,.,TRBJ1-3,CASGGAGNTIYF,TGTGCCAGCGGGGGCGCTGGAAACACCATATATTTT
few,TRBV12-5,.,TRBJ1-1,CASGQDRGSEAFF,TGTGCTAGTGGGCAAGACCGGGGGAGTGAAGCTTTCTTT
once,TRBV3-1,.,TRBJ2-2,CASSHWGRGTGELFF,TGTGCCAGCAGCCACTGGGGACGGGGCACCGGGGAGCTGTTTTTT
many,TRBV4-1,.,TRBJ2-4,CASSGPPEVVAKNIQYF,TGCGCCAGCAGCGGACCACCGGAGGTGGTAGCCAAAAACATTCAGTACTTC
.,TRBV3-1,.,TRBJ2-2,CASSPTGTGTGELFF,TGTGCCAGCAGTCCGACAGGGACTGGCACCGGGGAGCTGTTTTTT
.,TRBV10-3,.,TRBJ2-3,CAISDPVGNTQYF,TGTGCCATCAGTGACCCAGTAGGGAATACGCAGTATTTT
.,TRBV28,.,TRBJ1-2,CASSPGARGSGYGYTF,TGTGCCAGCAGTCCAGGGGCCCGGGGCAGCGGGTATGGCTACACCTTC
few,TRBV4-1,.,TRBJ1-5,CASSQGARDPLGQPQHF,TGCGCCAGCAGCCAAGGGGCCCGGGATCCTTTGGGTCAGCCCCAGCATTTT
few,TRBV7-6,.,TRBJ2-1,CASSNRWGRANEQFF,TGTGCCAGCAGCAACCGATGGGGCAGGGCTAATGAGCAGTTCTTC
few,TRBV5-1,TRBD1,TRBJ2-1,CASSSPGQWNEQFF,TGCGCCAGCAGCTCTCCGGGACAGTGGAATGAGCAGTTCTTC
.,TRBV12-3/TRBV12-4,TRBD1,TRBJ2-5,CASSRDRKETQYF,TGTGCCAGCAGTAGGGACAGAAAAGAGACCCAGTACTTC
.,TRBV9,.,TRBJ1-1,CASSEHRENTEAFF,TGTGCCAGCAGCGAACACAGGGAGAACACTGAAGCTTTCTTT
many,TRBV7-2,TRBD1,TRBJ1-2,CASSPGTGTGYTF,TGTGCCAGCAGCCCCGGGACAGGGACTGGCTACACCTTC
.,TRBV20-1,TRBD2,TRBJ2-1,CSARAIGGAEEQFF,TGCAGTGCTAGAGCGATCGGGGGGGCAGAGGAGCAGTTCTTC
.,TRBV7-9,.,TRBJ1-1,CASSSLAWEERKRDTEAFF,TGTGCCAGCAGCTCCCTGGCCTGGGAGGAGAGAAAAAGGGACACTGAAGCTTTCTTT
.,TRBV5-1,TRBD1,TRBJ1-2,CASSPIGQGGSGEYGYTF,TGCGCCAGCAGCCCTATCGGACAGGGGGGTTCTGGCGAATATGGCTACACCTTC
many,TRBV12-3/TRBV12-4,.,TRBJ1-1,CASSLRHQNTEAFF,TGTGCCAGCAGTTTGCGGCACCAGAACACTGAAGCTTTCTTT
.,TRBV7-2,.,TRBJ2-3,CASSFPAGATTDTQYF,TGTGCCAGCAGCTTTCCTGCGGGGGCGACCACAGATACGCAGTATTTT
.,TRBV6-2/TRBV6-3,TRBD1,TRBJ2-5,CASRGTGRQETQYF,TGTGCCAGCAGGGGGACAGGACGACAAGAGACCCAGTACTTC
few,TRBV12-3/TRBV12-4,TRBD1,TRBJ2-1,CASSSLRGRRNEQFF,TGTGCCAGCAGTTCTCTGAGGGGGCGTCGGAATGAGCAGTTCTTC
few,TRBV19,TRBD2,TRBJ2-3,CASSIAGGVLGDTQYF,TGTGCCAGTAGTATAGCGGGGGGGGTGCTCGGAGATACGCAGTATTTT
once,TRBV6-2/TRBV6-3,TRBD1,TRBJ1-2,CASRQGQGDIYYTF,TGTGCCAGCAGACAAGGACAGGGGGACATTTACTACACCTTC